This T cell receptor beta chain was obtained from a study of blood T cell repertoires in COVID-19. Study at large: Nucleic acid was either cDNA or gDNA, and it came from T cells, B-cell-depleted T cells, or PBMCs.

V lost 3 bases and J lost 0, with 6 bases in between. The V gene's germline CDR1 is LNHDA and CDR2 SQIVND (reference sequence). This CDR3 is 15 amino acids long. In the original analysis: Reference gene primer amplification in the assay estimated nucleated cell counts. This table comes from immunoSEQ multiplex PCR, and its TCRdb copy is limited to in-frame clones, with some not included. The V and J calls and the clone size are those of that table, but D and trimming were determined from the DNA. The table includes about 160,000 clones, 85% detected once. The chain is built from TRBV19 and TRBJ1-6, with a tentative D call TRBD1 (5 bases). The receptor's source is a human donor with acute or convalescent COVID-19. The donor label of this sample is uncertain. Input material: peripheral blood. The CDR3 DNA reads as TGTGCCAGTAGTATGGGGGGCTCCTATAATTCACCCCTCCACTTT. Protein: CASSMGGSYNSPLHF.